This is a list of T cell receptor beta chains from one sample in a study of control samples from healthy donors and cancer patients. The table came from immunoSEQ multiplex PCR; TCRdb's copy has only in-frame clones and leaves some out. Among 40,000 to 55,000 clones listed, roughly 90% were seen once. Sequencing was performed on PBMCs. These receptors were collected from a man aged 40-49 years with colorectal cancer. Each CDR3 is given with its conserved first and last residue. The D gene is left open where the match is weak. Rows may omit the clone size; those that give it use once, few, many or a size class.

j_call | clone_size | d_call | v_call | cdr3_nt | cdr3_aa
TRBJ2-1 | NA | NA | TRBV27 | TGTGCCAGCAGTTTGGGGGTGAGTGGGCAGTTCTTC | CASSLGVSGQFF
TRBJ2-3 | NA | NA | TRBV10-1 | TGCGCCAGCAGTGACGGGGGCCAGCCCGGAGATACGCAGTATTTT | CASSDGGQPGDTQYF
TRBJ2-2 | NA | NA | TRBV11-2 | TGTGCCAGCAGCTTAGTGTTTCAGTTGGCGGTAGTTAACACCGGGGAGCTGTTTTTT | CASSLVFQLAVVNTGELFF
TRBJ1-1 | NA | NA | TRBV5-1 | TGCGCCAGCAGGGGGAGGAAGGTCACTGAAGCTTTCTTT | CASRGRKVTEAFF
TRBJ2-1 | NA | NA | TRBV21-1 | TGTGCCAGCAGCCAAGGAACGGTCAATGAGCAGTTCTTC | CASSQGTVNEQFF
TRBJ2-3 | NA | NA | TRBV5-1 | TGCGCCAGCAGCCATCCCAGACAGCACAATACTAGCACAGATACGCAGTATTTT | CASSHPRQHNTSTDTQYF
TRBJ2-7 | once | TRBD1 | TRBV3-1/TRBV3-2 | TGTGCCAGCAGCCAAGATCTCCGGACAGGGGATCTCGAGCAGTACTTC | CASSQDLRTGDLEQYF
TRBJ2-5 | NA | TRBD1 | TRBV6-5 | TGTGCCAGCAGTTACGGGACAGCCCAAGAGACCCAGTACTTC | CASSYGTAQETQYF
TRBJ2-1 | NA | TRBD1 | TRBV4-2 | TGTGCCAGCAGCCAAGGACAGGGGTTGAGCTCCTACAATGAGCAGTTCTTC | CASSQGQGLSSYNEQFF
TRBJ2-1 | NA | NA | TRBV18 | TGTGCCAGCTCCCCCTCGGGGTTAGCGGAGCAGTTCTTC | CASSPSGLAEQFF
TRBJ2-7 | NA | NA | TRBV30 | TGTGCCTGGAGTAGGGGGAGATCCTACGAGCAGTACTTC | CAWSRGRSYEQYF
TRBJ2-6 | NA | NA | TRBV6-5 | TGTGCCAGCACCCCGATGGAATCCGGGGCCAACGTCCTGACTTTC | CASTPMESGANVLTF
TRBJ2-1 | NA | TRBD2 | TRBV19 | TGTGCCAGTAGTATACCCTACGCGGGAGTTTCGTACAATGAGCAGTTCTTC | CASSIPYAGVSYNEQFF
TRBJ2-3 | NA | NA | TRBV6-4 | TGTGCCAGCAGTGATTCCCCCTCGGAGGGAGATACGCAGTATTTT | CASSDSPSEGDTQYF
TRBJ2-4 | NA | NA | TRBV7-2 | TGTGCCAGCAGCGACAGCAGGGGGGGTAACATTCAGTACTTC | CASSDSRGGNIQYF
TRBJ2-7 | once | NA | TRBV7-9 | TGTGCCAGCAGCTTAGTGCCGAACTACGAGCAGTACTTC | CASSLVPNYEQYF
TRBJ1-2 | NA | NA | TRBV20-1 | TGCAGTGCCAGGGGATTCTATGGCTACACCTTC | CSARGFYGYTF
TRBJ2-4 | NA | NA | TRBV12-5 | TGTGCTAGTGGTAACCACGGGACTCACGAGTACTTC | CASGNHGTHEYF
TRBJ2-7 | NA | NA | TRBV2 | TGTGCCAGCAAGGACATGGCCTACGAGCAGTACTTC | CASKDMAYEQYF
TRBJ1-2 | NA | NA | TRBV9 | TGTGCCAGCAGACCCTTGGAGAATGGAAATGGCTACACCTTC | CASRPLENGNGYTF
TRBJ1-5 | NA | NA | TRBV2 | TGTGCCAGCAGTGATTTCACAGAAAGCAATCAGCCCCAGCATTTT | CASSDFTESNQPQHF
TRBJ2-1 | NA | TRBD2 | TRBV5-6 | TGTGCCAGCAGCTTGGGGACTAGCGGGAGAGTGAGCTACAATGAGCAGTTCTTC | CASSLGTSGRVSYNEQFF
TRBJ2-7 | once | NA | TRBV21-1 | TGTGCCAGCTGTAACTCGGTGTCCTACGAGCAGTACTTC | CASCNSVSYEQYF
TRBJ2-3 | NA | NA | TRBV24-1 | TGTGCCACCATGGGACTGACATCCGATACGCAGTATTTT | CATMGLTSDTQYF
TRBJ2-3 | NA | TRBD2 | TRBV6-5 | TGTGCCAGCAGTCCGGGACTAGCGGGAGTGGATACGCAGTATTTT | CASSPGLAGVDTQYF
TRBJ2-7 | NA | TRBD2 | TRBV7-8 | TGTGCCAGCAGCCCCCTCGGGGGGACCGGTGGCGAGCAGTACTTC | CASSPLGGTGGEQYF
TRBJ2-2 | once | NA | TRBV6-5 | TGTGCCAGCAGTTACTCCCCGCTTCTCTCCACCGGGGAGCTGTTTTTT | CASSYSPLLSTGELFF
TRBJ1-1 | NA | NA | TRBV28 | TGTGCCAGCAGTTCTGGGGGCGAGGACACTGAAGCTTTCTTT | CASSSGGEDTEAFF
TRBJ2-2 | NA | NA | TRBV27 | TGTGCCAGCAGTTCGGGGGCGCACACCGGGGAGCTGTTTTTT | CASSSGAHTGELFF
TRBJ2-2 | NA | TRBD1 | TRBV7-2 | TGTGCCAGCAGCGTAGGATTTACAGGGGTCCACGGGGAGCTGTTTTTT | CASSVGFTGVHGELFF
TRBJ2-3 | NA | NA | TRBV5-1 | TGCGCCAGCAGCTTTGGAGATACGCAGTATTTT | CASSFGDTQYF
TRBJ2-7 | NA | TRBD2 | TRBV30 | TGTGCCTGGAGTTCAACGGGAGGATTCTACGAGCAGTACTTC | CAWSSTGGFYEQYF
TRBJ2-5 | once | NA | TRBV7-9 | TGTGCCAGCAGCTTCGGAAGCGAGACCCAGTACTTC | CASSFGSETQYF
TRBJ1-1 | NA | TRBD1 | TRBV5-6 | TGTGCCAGCAGCCGACAGGGATTTGCGAACACTGAAGCTTTCTTT | CASSRQGFANTEAFF
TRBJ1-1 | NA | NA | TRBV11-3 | TGTGCCAGCAGCTTAGATCGGCAGGGTCGACGTACTGAAGCTTTCTTT | CASSLDRQGRRTEAFF
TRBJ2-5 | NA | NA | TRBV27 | TGTGCCAGCAGTTTAGGACGGGTCGGGATGGAGACCCAGTACTTC | CASSLGRVGMETQYF
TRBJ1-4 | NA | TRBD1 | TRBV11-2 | TGTGCCAGCAGCTTGGGACAGGGGGGTGAAAAACTGTTTTTT | CASSLGQGGEKLFF